One sample yielded the 30 T cell receptor beta chains listed below, sequenced in a study of control samples from healthy donors and cancer patients. This table comes from immunoSEQ multiplex PCR, and its TCRdb copy is limited to in-frame clones, with some not included. The sample includes some 220,000 clones, just under 95% of them seen just once. Sequenced: blood. These receptors were obtained from a man in his fifties in good health.

The V gene is TRBV6-5, the J gene TRBJ1-4, with a weak D call TRBD1 (5 bases). CDR3 length equals 16 residues. Germline values: CDR1 MNHEY, CDR2 SVGAGI. V lost 4 bases to trimming and J lost 8 bases, with 20 bases between them. CDR3 residues: CASSWGQGRMGEKLFF. The CDR3, as DNA: TGTGCCAGCAGTTGGGGCCAAGGGAGGATGGGGGAAAAACTGTTTTTT.

This clone is a singleton in its sample. The CDR3 nucleotides read TGCGCCAGCAGCTTGGATCCACAAGGGCTCGAGCAGTACTTC. This sequence encodes CASSLDPQGLEQYF. The chain joins TRBV5-1 to TRBJ2-7, with D unclear. This CDR3 comprises 14 residues. Germline assignment: CDR1 SGHRS and CDR2 YFSETQ. Trimming took 0 bases from V and 6 from J, leaving 13 bases between them.

The chain links TRBV27 to TRBJ2-7; perhaps TRBD1 as D (5 bases). The V gene lost 2 bases and the J gene lost 11 bases, with 13 bases spanning the gap. Germline-derived CDR1 and CDR2 are MNHEY and SMNVEV (reference sequence). This CDR3 is 12 amino acids long. In nucleotides, the CDR3 is TGTGCCAGCAGTTTAGTTCCCGGCAGGGAGTACTTC. It yields the protein CASSLVPGREYF.

Regarding this clone: The sample has other DNA sequences that encode this CDR3 too. V is TRBV20-1 and J is TRBJ2-7, with D perhaps TRBD2 (7 bases). The germline gives CDR1 DFQATT, CDR2 SNEGSKA (reference sequence). CDR3 size: 11 residues. Trimming stripped 6 bases from V and 6 bases from J, with 12 bases between. The CDR3 bases are TGCAGTGCATCAAGGGGGGGCGAGCAGTACGTC. Residues: CSASRGGEQYV.

The chain uses TRBV5-1 and TRBJ1-5; D is possibly TRBD1 (6 bases). The CDR3 is 14 residues long. The germline V gene has CDR1 SGHRS and CDR2 YFSETQ. The V end lost 0 bases, the J end lost 6 bases, and 10 bases lay between the germline ends. CDR3 in amino acids: CASSLGDTGQPQHF. CDR3 sequence (DNA): TGCGCCAGCAGCTTGGGGGACACTGGTCAGCCCCAGCATTTT. Complete variable domain (other parts from reference TRBV5-1 and TRBJ1-5): KAGVTQTPRYLIKTRGQQVTLSCSPISGHRSVSWYQQTPGQGLQFLFEYFSETQRNKGNFPGRFSGRQFSNSRSEMNVSTLELGDSALYLCASSLGDTGQPQHFGDGTRLSIL.

This clone was counted a few times. This chain uses TRBV4-2 with TRBJ1-6; a possible D gene is TRBD1 (5 bases). The CDR3 is 18 amino acids. V lost 4 bases and J 9 bases, leaving 25 bases between the germline ends. CDR1 is LGHNA and CDR2 is YNFKEQ in the germline V gene. DNA of the CDR3: TGTGCCAGCAGCCTAAATTATCATGAGTCAGGGTTTGTTTCACCCCTCCACTTT. Amino acids: CASSLNYHESGFVSPLHF.

V and J are TRBV2 and TRBJ2-1; 7 bases map to TRBD2. Germline lookup yields CDR1 SNHLY and CDR2 FYNNEI. The CDR3 has 15 residues. V shed 7 bases and J 8 bases; nucleotides not matched to a gene: 14. CDR3: CASKFLGGRADEQFF. The CDR3 region has the DNA TGTGCCAGCAAGTTTTTGGGGGGGAGGGCCGATGAGCAGTTCTTC.

The genes are TRBV2 and TRBJ1-1; D is undetermined. The CDR3 consists of 14 residues. Trimming removed 6 bases at V and 1 base at J, with 12 bases between. Germline V gives CDR1 SNHLY, CDR2 FYNNEI. The CDR3 is CASSPFQKNTEAFF. DNA of the CDR3: TGTGCCAGCAGCCCATTTCAGAAGAACACTGAAGCTTTCTTT.

J is TRBJ1-2 and V is TRBV2, with a possible D match to TRBD1 (6 bases). The CDR3 has 13 residues. Trimming stripped 10 bases from V and 8 bases from J, with 20 bases between. CDR1 SNHLY and CDR2 FYNNEI come from the germline V gene. The CDR3 spells CAITTGNGSGYTF. CDR3 DNA sequence: TGTGCCATCACGACAGGAAATGGGTCCGGCTACACCTTC. The full variable domain, its missing parts supplied by reference TRBV2 and TRBJ1-2, is EPEVTQTPSHQVTQMGQEVILRCVPISNHLYFYWYRQILGQKVEFLVSFYNNEISEKSEIFDDQFSVERPDGSNFTLKIRSTKLEDSAMYFCAITTGNGSGYTFGSGTRLTVV.

The chain links TRBV19 to TRBJ1-2; tentatively, D is TRBD1 (5 bases). The CDR3 totals 18 residues. Trimming cost V 3 bases and J 0 bases, with 20 bases left between them. Germline V lookup: CDR1 LNHDA, CDR2 SQIVND (reference sequence). The CDR3 spells CASSILGRVEVANYGYTF. As DNA, the CDR3 is TGTGCCAGTAGTATTCTGGGCAGGGTGGAGGTTGCTAACTATGGCTACACCTTC.

This chain connects TRBV19 to TRBJ1-2; possibly TRBD1 for D (6 bases). V shed 5 bases and J shed 2 bases, with 12 bases lying between them. Germline CDR1 reads LNHDA; CDR2 reads SQIVND (reference sequence). The CDR3 covers 14 residues. The CDR3 region has the DNA TGTGCCAGTAGTGCACTCGACAGGAACTATGGCTACACCTTC. It is translated as CASSALDRNYGYTF.

Only a few counts were recorded for this clone. The rearrangement uses TRBV7-2 and TRBJ1-1; D is unclear. The CDR3 is made up of 13 amino acids. The germline gives CDR1 SGHTA, CDR2 FQGNSA. V gave up 5 bases and J gave up 3 bases, with 10 bases separating them. CDR3 nucleotide sequence: TGTGCCAGCAGCAAGCACTGGGACACTGAAGCTTTCTTT. The encoded protein is CASSKHWDTEAFF. Variable domain in full (rest from reference TRBV7-2 and TRBJ1-1): GAGVSQSPSNKVTEKGKDVELRCDPISGHTALYWYRQSLGQGLEFLIYFQGNSAPDKSGLPSDRFSAERTGGSVSTLTIQRTQQEDSAVYLCASSKHWDTEAFFGQGTRLTVV.

This clone was recorded once. The rearrangement joins TRBV2 to TRBJ1-4, with D unresolved. Germline V gives CDR1 SNHLY, CDR2 FYNNEI. The CDR3 has 13 amino acids. Between the trimmed V and J ends, which lost 7 bases and 7 bases, there was a span of 13 bases. The CDR3 is CASNGGWIEKLFF. In nucleotides, the CDR3 is TGTGCCAGCAACGGTGGGTGGATTGAAAAACTGTTTTTT.

The rearrangement joins TRBV28 to TRBJ2-7, with unresolved D. V dropped 5 bases and J dropped 0 bases, with 17 bases sitting between them. Looked up from germline, CDR1 is MDHEN and CDR2 is SYDVKM. The CDR3 is 16 amino acids. CDR3 sequence (DNA): TGTGCCAGCAGTCCCCCCCCGATTTGGGACTCCTACGAGCAGTACGTC. Its protein product is CASSPPPIWDSYEQYV.

The rearrangement uses TRBV18 and TRBJ1-6; 8 positions agree with TRBD1. Trimming took 0 bases from V and 10 from J; bases not matched to a gene: 8. The CDR3 runs 16 residues. CDR1 is KGHSH, CDR2 LQKENI, per germline. CDR3 coding DNA: TGTGCCAGCTCACCACCGGGGGACAGGCTCTCCTCACCCCTCCACTTT. Protein sequence: CASSPPGDRLSSPLHF.

V usage is TRBV5-1 and J usage is TRBJ2-5; D not certain. The CDR3 sequence is 12 residues long. Germline assignment: CDR1 SGHRS and CDR2 YFSETQ. V lost 0 bases, J lost 5 bases, and 5 bases lay in between. This chain's CDR3 is CASSLEAETQYF. CDR3 bases: TGCGCCAGCAGCTTGGAGGCGGAGACCCAGTACTTC.

This clone showed up just once. This chain connects TRBV6-2 or TRBV6-3 to TRBJ2-1; D is tentatively TRBD1 or TRBD2 (5 bases each). This CDR3 is 15 amino acids long. The V end lost 4 bases, the J end lost 5 bases, and 15 bases lay between the germline ends. Germline V gene data show CDR1 as MNHEY and CDR2 as SVGEGT. The CDR3 DNA reads as TGTGCCAGCAGTTCCGACTCCGGGGCGGACAATGAGCAGTTCTTC. Protein product: CASSSDSGADNEQFF.

The chain employs TRBV28 and TRBJ1-5; unclear D gene. Germline-derived CDR1 and CDR2 are MDHEN and SYDVKM. Trimming left V 9 bases short and J 5 bases short, with 14 bases between. The CDR3 runs to 13 residues. The CDR3 DNA sequence: TGTGCCAGTCTCTCAGGAGATCATCAGCCCCAGCATTTT. Translating gives CASLSGDHQPQHF.

V usage is TRBV7-9 and J usage is TRBJ2-1; 8 positions agree with TRBD2. This CDR3 is 14 amino acids long. CDR1 is SEHNR and CDR2 is FQNEAQ in the germline V gene (reference sequence). J was trimmed by 2 bases and V by 8 bases; bases with no gene match: 5. For the CDR3, the DNA is TGTGCCAGCGAAACGGGGGGGACCTACAATGAGCAGTTCTTC. Encoded protein: CASETGGTYNEQFF. Full variable domain (outside the CDR3, taken from reference TRBV7-9 and TRBJ2-1): DTGVSQNPRHKITKRGQNVTFRCDPISEHNRLYWYRQTLGQGPEFLTYFQNEAQLEKSRLLSDRFSAERPKGSFSTLEIQRTEQGDSAMYLCASETGGTYNEQFFGPGTRLTVL.

The rearrangement uses TRBV19 and TRBJ1-3; 8 bases agree with TRBD1. CDR1 and CDR2 from the germline V gene are LNHDA and SQIVND (reference sequence). Trimming took 10 bases from V and 0 from J; bases not matched to a gene: 14. The CDR3 has 17 residues. The CDR3 spells CATRPRTGKDSGNTIYF. For the CDR3, the DNA is TGTGCCACCCGTCCCCGGACAGGGAAAGACTCTGGAAACACCATATATTTT. Complete variable domain (other parts from reference TRBV19 and TRBJ1-3): DGGITQSPKYLFRKEGQNVTLSCEQNLNHDAMYWYRQDPGQGLRLIYYSQIVNDFQKGDIAEGYSVSREKKESFPLTVTSAQKNPTAFYLCATRPRTGKDSGNTIYFGEGSWLTVV.

This rearrangement joins TRBV10-3 to TRBJ2-2, with D possibly matching TRBD1 (7 bases). The CDR3 contains 17 residues. Germline CDR1 reads ENHRY; CDR2 reads SYGVKD. V shed 6 bases and J shed 4 bases, with 21 bases lying between them. The CDR3 DNA reads TGTGCCATCAGACACGACAGGGATGTCGGGGGCACCGGGGAGCTGTTTTTT. Translated: CAIRHDRDVGGTGELFF.

The genes are TRBV7-3 and TRBJ2-5; D could derive from TRBD1 or TRBD2 (5 bases each). The germline V gene has CDR1 SGHTA and CDR2 FQGTGA. This CDR3 comprises 13 residues. Trimming took off 5 bases at V and 5 bases at J, with 12 bases between the two ends. This chain's CDR3 is CASSPGPGETQYF. The DNA for the CDR3 is TGTGCCAGCAGCCCGGGGCCGGGGGAGACCCAGTACTTC. The variable domain in full, completed from reference TRBV7-3 and TRBJ2-5, reads GAGVSQTPSNKVTEKGKYVELRCDPISGHTALYWYRQSLGQGPEFLIYFQGTGAADDSGLPNDRFFAVRPEGSVSTLKIQRTERGDSAVYLCASSPGPGETQYFGPGTRLLVL.

The V and J genes are TRBV7-6 and TRBJ2-1, with TRBD2 as a possible D gene (6 bases). The germline V and J ends were trimmed by 5 bases and 4 bases, with 18 bases remaining between them. Germline V gene sequence: CDR1 SGHVS, CDR2 FNYEAQ. This CDR3 is 16 amino acids long. The DNA of the CDR3 is TGTGCCAGCAGCCCTTCAGGTGGGGGAGGTTACAATGAGCAGTTCTTC. Translation gives CASSPSGGGGYNEQFF.

As regards this clone: Because the CDR3 is missing its conserved closing phenylalanine or tryptophan, this is likely a read error. This rearrangement joins TRBV5-1 to TRBJ2-4, with D tentatively TRBD2 (5 bases). Germline lookup yields CDR1 SGHRS and CDR2 YFSETQ. This CDR3 comprises 15 residues. The germline V and J ends were trimmed by 0 bases and 3 bases, with 10 bases remaining between them. CDR3 nucleotides: TGCGCCAGCAGCTTGGCAGGTCGGGGCAAAAACATTCAGTACCTC. It translates to CASSLAGRGKNIQYL.

The rearrangement joins TRBV6-1 to TRBJ1-1; perhaps TRBD1 as D (5 bases). V lost 3 bases and J lost 1, with 9 bases in between. The CDR3 loop spans 14 amino acids. CDR1 and CDR2 (germline): MNHNS, SASEGT. CDR3 loop: CASSEGLPNTEAFF. CDR3 coding DNA: TGTGCCAGCAGTGAGGGACTGCCGAACACTGAAGCTTTCTTT.

This clone was counted once. V is TRBV5-5 and J is TRBJ1-2; D might be TRBD1 (5 bases). The V end was cut by 0 bases, the J end by 0 bases, with 9 bases between. The CDR3 is made up of 15 amino acids. The germline V gene encodes CDR1 SGHKS and CDR2 YYEKEE (reference sequence). The CDR3 is CASSLARAANYGYTF. DNA of the CDR3: TGTGCCAGCAGCTTGGCCAGGGCCGCTAACTATGGCTACACCTTC.

The CDR3 spells CASRPIRDADTQYF. In DNA form, the CDR3 reads TGCGCCAGCAGACCGATTCGGGACGCAGATACGCAGTATTTT. The genes are TRBV5-1 and TRBJ2-3; D may correspond to TRBD1 or TRBD2 (5 bases each). This CDR3 comprises 14 residues. Per the germline V gene, CDR1 is SGHRS and CDR2 is YFSETQ. The ends were cut back, 5 bases at V and 4 bases at J, with 14 bases in the middle.

This clone was found once. The CDR3 loop reads CASSEGQGASNYGYTF. CDR3 bases: TGTGCCAGCAGTGAGGGACAGGGGGCGTCTAACTATGGCTACACCTTC. V usage is TRBV2 and J usage is TRBJ1-2; the match to TRBD1 covers 12 bases. CDR3 length equals 16 residues. The V and J ends lost 3 bases and 0 bases, in that order; junction bases with no gene match: 2. Looked up from germline, CDR1 is SNHLY and CDR2 is FYNNEI.

V is TRBV5-8 and J is TRBJ1-5; D not certain. The CDR3 is made up of 14 amino acids. Germline CDR1 reads SGHTS; CDR2 reads YDEGEE. V dropped 0 bases and J dropped 7 bases, with 11 bases sitting between them. CDR3 coding DNA: TGTGCCAGCAGCTTGGATTTTATTGGACAGCCCCAGCATTTT. Its translation is CASSLDFIGQPQHF.

The chain joins TRBV11-3 to TRBJ2-2; TRBD1 matches 12 bases. This CDR3 is built from 19 residues. V was pared by 5 bases and J by 0 bases, with 10 bases of the junction left unmatched. Per germline, CDR1 SGHNT and CDR2 YENEEA. CDR3 coding DNA: TGTGCCAGCAGCCCCTGGGCGGGACAGGGGGCCGCGAACACCGGGGAGCTGTTTTTT. It is translated as CASSPWAGQGAANTGELFF.